This T cell receptor (beta chain) was profiled in a study of T-cell memory formation after mild COVID-19. MiXCR, applied by TCRdb to the 5' RACE reads, yields one record per CDR3 protein. The sample carries around 130,000 distinct CDR3 sequences, about 15% recorded once. Study outcomes and limitations: For contracting clones, CD4+ ones sat mainly in CM and EM, CD8+ in EMRA. Pre-infection memory contained some responding clones, which suggested that cross-reactive memory had joined.

This clonotype was seen a handful of times. Its specificity is unknown. V gave up 6 bases and J gave up 7 bases, with 12 bases separating them. This CDR3 is built from 13 residues. The specimen was PBMCs or a T cell subset sorted from them (not recorded which). This chain uses TRBV12-3 or TRBV12-4 with TRBJ2-2; possibly TRBD2 for D (6 bases). The TCR sequence derives from an adult woman who had mild COVID-19 (a few samples of this study predate the infection). Cell type and time point are not known. The CDR3 here is CASREGGFGELFF. The CDR3 DNA sequence: TGTGCCAGCAGAGAGGGAGGCTTCGGGGAGCTGTTTTTT.